Listed below are T cell receptor beta chains from one sample, sequenced in a study of PD-1 blockade in classical Hodgkin lymphoma. Some clones are missing from TCRdb's copy, which holds only in-frame ones; the method was immunoSEQ multiplex PCR. This table has over 60,000 clones, about 93% appearing once. What was sequenced was peripheral blood mononuclear cells (PBMCs). The receptor source for this set is a human donor with classical Hodgkin lymphoma. The CDR3 runs from the conserved cysteine through the conserved F or W. The D gene is left open where the match is weak. Size is stated for part of the rows, as once, few or many counts, or as a class when the clone is expanded.

J: TRBJ2-6
size: .
D: .
V: TRBV7-2
CDR3: CASSRRPGYSGANVLTF
DNA: TGTGCCAGCAGCCGCCGCCCAGGTTACTCTGGGGCCAACGTCCTGACTTTC

J: TRBJ1-1
size: once
D: .
V: TRBV6-5
CDR3: CASSPLGTEAFF
DNA: TGTGCCAGCAGTCCCTTGGGCACTGAAGCTTTCTTT

J: TRBJ2-6
size: .
D: .
V: TRBV19
CDR3: CASSIVRDSAGANVLTF
DNA: TGTGCCAGTAGTATCGTCAGGGATTCGGCTGGGGCCAACGTCCTGACTTTC

J: TRBJ2-3
size: .
D: TRBD2
V: TRBV5-1
CDR3: CASKRLAGEPVDTQYF
DNA: TGCGCCAGCAAGAGATTAGCGGGAGAGCCCGTAGATACGCAGTATTTT

J: TRBJ1-5
size: .
D: TRBD1
V: TRBV28
CDR3: CASSSSPGTAFQPQHF
DNA: TGTGCCAGCAGTTCGTCCCCCGGGACAGCGTTTCAGCCCCAGCATTTT

J: TRBJ2-1
size: .
D: .
V: TRBV28
CDR3: CASSLASSSYNEQFF
DNA: TGTGCCAGCAGTTTAGCCTCCAGCTCCTACAATGAGCAGTTCTTC

J: TRBJ2-3
size: .
D: TRBD1
V: TRBV5-1
CDR3: CASGPQGGQGFDTQYF
DNA: TGCGCCAGCGGGCCCCAGGGCGGACAGGGTTTCGATACGCAGTATTTT

J: TRBJ2-1
size: .
D: TRBD2
V: TRBV10-3
CDR3: CATQTSDSYNEQFF
DNA: TGTGCCACGCAAACTAGCGACTCCTACAATGAGCAGTTCTTC

J: TRBJ2-7
size: .
D: .
V: TRBV29-1
CDR3: CSANSGKTYEQYF
DNA: TGCAGCGCAAACTCCGGGAAAACCTACGAGCAGTACTTC

J: TRBJ1-1
size: .
D: TRBD1
V: TRBV29-1
CDR3: CSVSSGGTEAFF
DNA: TGCAGCGTTTCTTCAGGGGGCACTGAAGCTTTCTTT

J: TRBJ1-3
size: .
D: TRBD1
V: TRBV6-1
CDR3: CASSETGDSGNTIYF
DNA: TGTGCCAGCAGTGAAACAGGGGACTCTGGAAACACCATATATTTT

J: TRBJ1-1
size: .
D: TRBD1
V: TRBV27
CDR3: CASSLGQGGATEAFF
DNA: TGTGCCAGCAGTTTGGGACAGGGAGGAGCGACTGAAGCTTTCTTT

J: TRBJ2-2
size: .
D: .
V: TRBV6-5
CDR3: CASSPDIWNTGELFF
DNA: TGTGCCAGCAGCCCGGACATTTGGAACACCGGGGAGCTGTTTTTT

J: TRBJ1-3
size: .
D: .
V: TRBV7-2
CDR3: CASSSNRGGAGNTIYF
DNA: TGTGCCAGCAGCTCGAATAGGGGTGGAGCTGGAAACACCATATATTTT

J: TRBJ2-3
size: .
D: TRBD2
V: TRBV9
CDR3: CASSVGPSGGIDTQYF
DNA: TGTGCCAGCAGCGTAGGTCCTAGCGGGGGGATAGATACGCAGTATTTT

J: TRBJ2-3
size: .
D: TRBD2
V: TRBV7-3
CDR3: CASALPGGDTQYF
DNA: TGTGCCAGCGCTCTTCCGGGGGGTGATACGCAGTATTTT

J: TRBJ1-2
size: once
D: .
V: TRBV20-1
CDR3: CQGPRDYGYTF
DNA: TGCCAGGGCCCTCGAGACTATGGCTACACCTTC

J: TRBJ2-7
size: .
D: .
V: TRBV21-1
CDR3: CASSPRRDPSYEQYF
DNA: TGTGCCAGCAGCCCGCGGCGGGATCCATCCTACGAGCAGTACTTC

J: TRBJ1-1
size: once
D: .
V: TRBV5-6
CDR3: CASSPTGNTEAFF
DNA: TGTGCCAGCAGCCCTACGGGCAACACTGAAGCTTTCTTT

J: TRBJ2-5
size: .
D: TRBD1
V: TRBV19
CDR3: CASSNRGRETQYF
DNA: TGTGCCAGTAGTAACAGGGGGCGAGAGACCCAGTACTTC